A selection of T cell receptor beta chains follows, all from one sample in a study of beta chain features in type 1 diabetes. TCRdb keeps only in-frame clones here, not all; method: immunoSEQ multiplex PCR. The sample gives around 150,000 clones, about 8.1% of which show up once; around 0.5% is in the top ten. The material sequenced was central memory CD4+ T cells from blood. The receptors derive from a woman aged 18-29 years with type 1 diabetes. CDR3s include the opening cysteine and the closing phenylalanine or tryptophan. The D gene is left open where the match is weak. Size tells how often a clone was seen (once, few, many) or the class of an expanded clone, and some rows leave it out.

V gene: TRBV18
J gene: TRBJ2-2
D gene: TRBD1
clone size: -
CDR3 DNA: TGTGCCAGCTCACTGGGACAGAGTCTCACCGGGGAGCTGTTTTTT
CDR3 protein: CASSLGQSLTGELFF

V gene: TRBV7-9
J gene: TRBJ2-1
D gene: -
clone size: -
CDR3 DNA: TGTGCCAGCAGCCCATGGGCAGTGAGCTCCTACAATGAGCAGTTCTTC
CDR3 protein: CASSPWAVSSYNEQFF

V gene: TRBV6-6
J gene: TRBJ2-5
D gene: -
clone size: -
CDR3 DNA: TGTGCCAGCAGGCTAAAAGAGACCCAGTACTTC
CDR3 protein: CASRLKETQYF

V gene: TRBV7-3
J gene: TRBJ2-5
D gene: TRBD2
clone size: -
CDR3 DNA: TGTGCCAGCAGCTTGACTAGCGGGATTGGAGAGACCCAGTACTTC
CDR3 protein: CASSLTSGIGETQYF

V gene: TRBV5-1
J gene: TRBJ2-7
D gene: TRBD1
clone size: -
CDR3 DNA: TGCGCCAGCAGCTTGGGACAGGGTAGGGACGAGCAGTACTTC
CDR3 protein: CASSLGQGRDEQYF

V gene: TRBV9
J gene: TRBJ2-1
D gene: TRBD1
clone size: many
CDR3 DNA: TGTGCCAGCAGCGTAGTCCCTGGGACAGGGAACAATGAGCAGTTCTTC
CDR3 protein: CASSVVPGTGNNEQFF

V gene: TRBV7-2
J gene: TRBJ2-1
D gene: -
clone size: -
CDR3 DNA: TGTGCCAGCAGCGCGACTAGGACCGTTGAGCAGTTCTTC
CDR3 protein: CASSATRTVEQFF

V gene: TRBV28
J gene: TRBJ1-3
D gene: -
clone size: few
CDR3 DNA: TGTGCCAGCTCCCCCCTAAGCTCTGGAAACACCATATATTTT
CDR3 protein: CASSPLSSGNTIYF

V gene: TRBV5-6
J gene: TRBJ1-2
D gene: -
clone size: -
CDR3 DNA: TGTGCCAGCAGCCAGGCAGGGTATGGCTACACCTTC
CDR3 protein: CASSQAGYGYTF

V gene: TRBV7-2
J gene: TRBJ2-1
D gene: -
clone size: few
CDR3 DNA: TGTGCCAGCAGAGCACTCCACAATGAGCAGTTCTTC
CDR3 protein: CASRALHNEQFF

V gene: TRBV7-8
J gene: TRBJ2-7
D gene: -
clone size: few
CDR3 DNA: TGTGCCAGCAGCTTGGGCTTCTCCTACGAGCAGTACTTC
CDR3 protein: CASSLGFSYEQYF

V gene: TRBV5-4
J gene: TRBJ2-6
D gene: -
clone size: few
CDR3 DNA: TGTGCCAGCAGCTTGGCGCAAGGGGCAGGGGGGACTGGGGCCAACGTCCTGACTTTC
CDR3 protein: CASSLAQGAGGTGANVLTF

V gene: TRBV15
J gene: TRBJ2-7
D gene: TRBD1
clone size: few
CDR3 DNA: TGTGCCACCAGCAGAGTGGACAGGACAGGCGGCGAGCAGTACTTC
CDR3 protein: CATSRVDRTGGEQYF

V gene: TRBV10-3
J gene: TRBJ1-2
D gene: -
clone size: -
CDR3 DNA: TGTGCCAGCAGTCCCCAGGGCTATGGCTACACCTTC
CDR3 protein: CASSPQGYGYTF

V gene: TRBV14
J gene: TRBJ2-7
D gene: -
clone size: -
CDR3 DNA: TGTGCCAGCAGCCATGAACTTCCCTACGAGCAGTACTTC
CDR3 protein: CASSHELPYEQYF

V gene: TRBV11-2
J gene: TRBJ2-7
D gene: -
clone size: few
CDR3 DNA: TGTGCCAGCATCAACCCAGGCACTGGGTCCTACGAGCAGTACTTC
CDR3 protein: CASINPGTGSYEQYF

V gene: TRBV15
J gene: TRBJ2-7
D gene: -
clone size: -
CDR3 DNA: TGTGCCACCAGCCTCCGACAAGATGGGTCCGAGCAGTACTTC
CDR3 protein: CATSLRQDGSEQYF

V gene: TRBV21-1
J gene: TRBJ2-7
D gene: -
clone size: few
CDR3 DNA: TGTGCCAGCAGCAAAACGGCAGGGAGGTACGAGCAGTACTTC
CDR3 protein: CASSKTAGRYEQYF

V gene: TRBV4-1
J gene: TRBJ2-3
D gene: TRBD1
clone size: -
CDR3 DNA: TGCGCCAGCAGCCAGGGACAGGTCGGCGATACGCAGTATTTT
CDR3 protein: CASSQGQVGDTQYF

V gene: TRBV18
J gene: TRBJ2-2
D gene: TRBD2
clone size: -
CDR3 DNA: TGTGCCAGCTCACCAATCGGGACTAGCGGGAACACCGGGGAGCTGTTTTTT
CDR3 protein: CASSPIGTSGNTGELFF

V gene: TRBV19
J gene: TRBJ2-5
D gene: -
clone size: -
CDR3 DNA: TGTGCCAGTAGTACCGGGAGTTCGGGAACCCAGTACTTC
CDR3 protein: CASSTGSSGTQYF

V gene: TRBV6-6
J gene: TRBJ2-5
D gene: TRBD1
clone size: few
CDR3 DNA: TGTGCCAGCAGTGAGAGGGGGAACAGGGGGAATACCCAGTACTTC
CDR3 protein: CASSERGNRGNTQYF

V gene: TRBV11-2
J gene: TRBJ2-2
D gene: TRBD1
clone size: few
CDR3 DNA: TGTGCCAGCGCATCCCAGGGGGCATGGACTGTCCGGGAGCTGTTTTTT
CDR3 protein: CASASQGAWTVRELFF

V gene: TRBV5-6
J gene: TRBJ2-4
D gene: TRBD1
clone size: -
CDR3 DNA: TGTGCCAGCAGTTTGGGACAGGGGATAGACATTCAGTACTTC
CDR3 protein: CASSLGQGIDIQYF

V gene: TRBV28
J gene: TRBJ2-1
D gene: -
clone size: -
CDR3 DNA: TGTGCCAGCAGTCTCGGACAGTCGAGCTCCTACAATGAGCAGTTCTTC
CDR3 protein: CASSLGQSSSYNEQFF

V gene: TRBV6-6
J gene: TRBJ2-7
D gene: TRBD1
clone size: -
CDR3 DNA: TGTGCCAGCATTCCCGGGACAGGCTCCTACGAGCAGTACTTC
CDR3 protein: CASIPGTGSYEQYF

V gene: TRBV4-3
J gene: TRBJ1-5
D gene: TRBD1
clone size: -
CDR3 DNA: TGCGCCAGCAGCCAAGAGGGACAGGGGGCTCAGCCCCAGCATTTT
CDR3 protein: CASSQEGQGAQPQHF

V gene: TRBV18
J gene: TRBJ2-1
D gene: TRBD2
clone size: few
CDR3 DNA: TGTGCCAGCTCACCACCTTCGGGGGGAGGGCGAAGTGAGCAGTTCTTC
CDR3 protein: CASSPPSGGGRSEQFF

V gene: TRBV5-1
J gene: TRBJ2-2
D gene: -
clone size: -
CDR3 DNA: TGCGCCAGCAGCATAAGGGGGACCGGGGAGCTGTTTTTT
CDR3 protein: CASSIRGTGELFF

V gene: TRBV6-5
J gene: TRBJ2-7
D gene: TRBD2
clone size: few
CDR3 DNA: TGTGCCAGCAGGGCGCGGGGGGGCGGTTACGAGCAGTACTTC
CDR3 protein: CASRARGGGYEQYF

V gene: TRBV28
J gene: TRBJ2-7
D gene: -
clone size: few
CDR3 DNA: TGTGCCAGCAGTCCCCCCGGAGGGGGGGTTGCCTACGAGCAGTACTTC
CDR3 protein: CASSPPGGGVAYEQYF

V gene: TRBV13
J gene: TRBJ2-5
D gene: -
clone size: -
CDR3 DNA: TGTGCCAGCAGCGGCCAGGGCCCCCAAGAGACCCAGTACTTC
CDR3 protein: CASSGQGPQETQYF

V gene: TRBV4-1
J gene: TRBJ2-7
D gene: -
clone size: few
CDR3 DNA: TGCGCCAGCAGCCAAGACCAGGTTTTGGGGCAGTACTTC
CDR3 protein: CASSQDQVLGQYF

V gene: TRBV9
J gene: TRBJ1-1
D gene: -
clone size: few
CDR3 DNA: TGTGCCAGTAAACCGGGGGAGGAAAGTGAAGCTTTCTTT
CDR3 protein: CASKPGEESEAFF

V gene: TRBV13
J gene: TRBJ2-7
D gene: -
clone size: -
CDR3 DNA: TGTGCCAGCAGCTTTGGGGGCCCCTACGAGCAGTACTTC
CDR3 protein: CASSFGGPYEQYF

V gene: TRBV6-5
J gene: TRBJ1-1
D gene: TRBD1
clone size: few
CDR3 DNA: TGTGCCAGCAGTTACTGGACAGGGGGGAACACTGAAGCTTTCTTT
CDR3 protein: CASSYWTGGNTEAFF

V gene: TRBV2
J gene: TRBJ2-3
D gene: TRBD2
clone size: -
CDR3 DNA: TGTGCCACAGGAGGACTAGCACGCACAGATACGCAGTATTTT
CDR3 protein: CATGGLARTDTQYF

V gene: TRBV9
J gene: TRBJ2-5
D gene: TRBD2
clone size: few
CDR3 DNA: TGTGCCAGCAGCAACACGGGACTAAAGACGGAGACCCAGTACTTC
CDR3 protein: CASSNTGLKTETQYF

V gene: TRBV11-3
J gene: TRBJ2-7
D gene: -
clone size: -
CDR3 DNA: TGTGCCAGCAGCTCTGGGACAAACTACGAGCAGTACTTC
CDR3 protein: CASSSGTNYEQYF

V gene: TRBV4-2
J gene: TRBJ2-1
D gene: -
clone size: few
CDR3 DNA: TGTGCCAGCAGCCAAGTTTCAGCAGGGATATTTGACAATGAGCAGTTCTTC
CDR3 protein: CASSQVSAGIFDNEQFF

V gene: TRBV18
J gene: TRBJ2-3
D gene: TRBD1
clone size: -
CDR3 DNA: TGTGCCAGCTGGACAGGGGGCGCAGATACGCAGTATTTT
CDR3 protein: CASWTGGADTQYF

V gene: TRBV21-1
J gene: TRBJ2-7
D gene: -
clone size: many
CDR3 DNA: TGTGCCAGCAGCGGAAGGGACAGGGGATCCTACGAGCAGTACTTC
CDR3 protein: CASSGRDRGSYEQYF

V gene: TRBV27
J gene: TRBJ2-5
D gene: -
clone size: -
CDR3 DNA: TGTGCCAGCAGTCTCTCAGGGATAGTGCGGACCCAGTACTTC
CDR3 protein: CASSLSGIVRTQYF

V gene: TRBV9
J gene: TRBJ2-5
D gene: TRBD1
clone size: few
CDR3 DNA: TGTGCCAGCAGCCCGGGACAGCTAAAAGAGACCCAGTACTTC
CDR3 protein: CASSPGQLKETQYF

V gene: TRBV4-1
J gene: TRBJ2-1
D gene: -
clone size: -
CDR3 DNA: TGCGCCAGCAGCCAAGCGGGGGGCCGATCCAATGAGCAGTTCTTC
CDR3 protein: CASSQAGGRSNEQFF

V gene: TRBV27
J gene: TRBJ2-3
D gene: TRBD1
clone size: -
CDR3 DNA: TGTGCCAGCAGTTTAGGACAGGGCGGACACGATACGCAGTATTTT
CDR3 protein: CASSLGQGGHDTQYF

V gene: TRBV11-2
J gene: TRBJ2-5
D gene: -
clone size: many
CDR3 DNA: TGTGCCAGCAGCTTAAGTAATGGCCCAGAGACCCAGTACTTC
CDR3 protein: CASSLSNGPETQYF

V gene: TRBV28
J gene: TRBJ1-1
D gene: TRBD1
clone size: -
CDR3 DNA: TGTGCCAGCAGTAAACAGGGGGACTACACTGAAGCTTTCTTT
CDR3 protein: CASSKQGDYTEAFF

V gene: TRBV7-9
J gene: TRBJ2-3
D gene: TRBD2
clone size: -
CDR3 DNA: TGTGCCTGGGGAGGCGGGGGAAGGTCAGATACGCAGTATTTT
CDR3 protein: CAWGGGGRSDTQYF

V gene: TRBV7-2
J gene: TRBJ2-1
D gene: TRBD2
clone size: few
CDR3 DNA: TGTGCCAGCACCGGCAGGGTCGGGGAGGGCCGGAATGAGCAGTTCTTC
CDR3 protein: CASTGRVGEGRNEQFF

V gene: TRBV30
J gene: TRBJ1-5
D gene: TRBD1
clone size: few
CDR3 DNA: TGTGCCTGGAGTGTACAGGCAGGGGGTGTGAGGCCCCAGCATTTT
CDR3 protein: CAWSVQAGGVRPQHF

V gene: TRBV19
J gene: TRBJ2-3
D gene: TRBD1
clone size: few
CDR3 DNA: TGTGCCAGTAGTATGGGGACAGACCTTAGCACAGATACGCAGTATTTT
CDR3 protein: CASSMGTDLSTDTQYF

V gene: TRBV5-1
J gene: TRBJ2-7
D gene: TRBD2
clone size: -
CDR3 DNA: TGCGCCAGCTCCCGCCCCGGTGGCGGGAGTCTCTACGAGCAGTACTTC
CDR3 protein: CASSRPGGGSLYEQYF

V gene: TRBV9
J gene: TRBJ1-1
D gene: TRBD1
clone size: -
CDR3 DNA: TGTGCCAGCAGCGTAGGAAGTGGGATGGGACAGCGCACTGAAGCTTTCTTT
CDR3 protein: CASSVGSGMGQRTEAFF

V gene: TRBV28
J gene: TRBJ2-7
D gene: -
clone size: -
CDR3 DNA: TGTGCCAGCAGTCTCGGGACTGTAAACGAGCAGTACTTC
CDR3 protein: CASSLGTVNEQYF

V gene: TRBV2
J gene: TRBJ1-5
D gene: -
clone size: few
CDR3 DNA: TGTGCCAGCAGTGAAGCGGAGGGCCAGCCCCAGCATTTT
CDR3 protein: CASSEAEGQPQHF

V gene: TRBV10-3
J gene: TRBJ1-1
D gene: -
clone size: -
CDR3 DNA: TGTGCCATTGCGAGGGGGTCCACTGAAGCTTTCTTT
CDR3 protein: CAIARGSTEAFF

V gene: TRBV18
J gene: TRBJ1-5
D gene: -
clone size: few
CDR3 DNA: TGTGCCAGCTCAACCGCAGGGGATCAGCCCCAGCATTTT
CDR3 protein: CASSTAGDQPQHF